Detailed here is one T cell receptor beta chain. The antigen is not known. The record originates from a study of cytomegalovirus exposure and HLA in healthy donors. The PCR contained 60 Vbeta and 13 Jbeta primers. Sequencing was performed with immunoSEQ multiplex PCR; in TCRdb, only in-frame clones are kept and a portion is missing. The table includes over 130,000 clones, around 80% detected once. There are 16 residues in the CDR3. V lost 2 bases, J lost 7 bases, and 6 bases stayed unmatched. CDR1 and CDR2 from the germline V gene are MDHEN and SYDVKM. Study conclusions and caveats: Earlier results showed most TCR beta V segments being productive about 87% or about 30% of the time. A later analysis reported that several of the most significant clusters appeared to be linked to common viral pathogens, among them Epstein-Barr virus. Later on, analysis showed that most CMV-associated TCR beta chains appeared to be HLA-restricted.

The clonotype comes from a man between 45 and 60 years old in good health and CMV-seronegative. The sample comprised PBMCs. The chain recombines TRBV28 with TRBJ1-4, with TRBD1 identical over 11 bases. CDR3 in amino acids: CASSLTGQGDGEKLFF. CDR3 nucleotide sequence: TGTGCCAGCAGTTTAACGGGACAGGGGGATGGTGAAAAACTGTTTTTT.